The T cell receptor beta chain described here comes from a study of T cell responses to AZD1222 COVID-19 vaccine. Repertoires were generated with immunoSEQ multiplex PCR, while TCRdb's copy carries only in-frame clones and drops some. The repertoire consists of roughly 120,000 clones, with around 86% occurring once and the leading ten covering around 7.7%. As concerns this clone: What it binds is not known.

V trimming: 8 bases; J trimming: 6 bases; junction bases outside the gene matches: 16. The CDR3 runs to 17 residues. Findings of the study overall: Within unmutated variant regions lay the reported targets of nearly half of spike-specific TCRs. Most donors were white British and more were female, and clonal diversity was possibly underestimated.

This material consisted of peripheral blood, taken on day 0 of AZD1222 vaccination. The sequence came from an adult in good health. The V gene is TRBV23-1, the J gene TRBJ2-1, with TRBD2 matching 10 bases. TRBV23-1 is assigned to the ORF class and has an uncertain function. This CDR3 is CASPFPASGSTGNEQFF. In nucleotides, the CDR3 is TGCGCCAGCCCGTTTCCGGCTAGCGGGAGTACGGGCAATGAGCAGTTCTTC.